This T cell receptor (beta chain) was obtained from a study of T cells in localized non-small cell lung cancer. General observations from the study: Highest T cell clonality was seen in uninvolved adjacent lung, surpassing that measured in tumor. Paired adjacent lung recovered a median roughly 56 of the top 100 tumor clones. Analysis by sequencing included only one tumor region, so heterogeneity remains possible. Higher blood T cell density tracked longer overall survival.

V was cut by 0 bases and J by 7 bases, with 10 bases left in between. This CDR3 is 13 amino acids long. Germline V gene lookup returns CDR1 SGHRS and CDR2 YFSETQ. About this clone itself: The antigen remains undetermined.

Only in-frame clones appear in the TCRdb table, and some are missing; sequencing was by immunoSEQ multiplex PCR. Of under 35,000 clones listed, 91% were seen once; the top ten hold roughly 31%. The rearrangement uses TRBV5-1 and TRBJ2-5; TRBD2 is a possible D gene (5 bases). The sample was peripheral blood, taken before any cancer treatment. The TCR originated in a female donor older than 55 with stage I lung adenocarcinoma. CDR3 protein: CASSLDGGGTQYF. As DNA, the CDR3 is TGCGCCAGCAGCTTGGACGGAGGAGGGACCCAGTACTTC.